The table lists the clone carrying this T cell receptor (beta chain) with a few counts. Its matching antigen is unknown. V dropped 4 bases and J dropped 9; count of bases not matched to a gene: 7. CDR1 and CDR2 (germline): SGHDT, YYEEEE. CDR3 length: 14 residues. The sample is drawn from a study of T cell repertoires in aging, cancer and after chemotherapy. About the research overall: The full dataset contained around 10 million TCR reads.

Study findings and constraints: Immunological memory after chemotherapy cannot be judged from the repertoire data. Across the chemotherapy interval, each cancer cohort showed higher median generation probability, suggesting thymic rebound.

The template was genomic DNA from peripheral blood, not RNA. A mixed TRB-A/B primer pool amplified rearranged TRB by multiplex touch-down PCR. In TCRdb, the multiplex PCR reads were re-called with MiXCR into one record per CDR3 protein. The table includes roughly 7,800 distinct CDR3 sequences, 54% detected once. Sample: blood. This receptor was identified in a human donor with a solid tumor. The chain links TRBV5-6 to TRBJ1-6; 7 bases are shared with TRBD1. The CDR3 region has the DNA TGTGCCAGCAGCCGCGGGACAGAAGGTTCACCCCTCCACTTT. This encodes CASSRGTEGSPLHF.